This TCR beta chain was found in a study of blood T cell repertoires in COVID-19. V was clipped by 2 bases and J by 4 bases, with 10 bases between them. The CDR3 runs 14 residues. CDR1 SEHNR and CDR2 FQNEAQ come from the germline V gene (reference sequence). Only in-frame clones appear in the TCRdb table, and some are missing; sequencing was by immunoSEQ multiplex PCR. The repertoire has roughly 180,000 clones, 65% to 85% of them found once; the top ten carry 3.6%. Donors were grouped by their self-reported clinical history. The specimen sequenced was PBMCs or T cells enriched from blood (not recorded which). The chain combines TRBV7-9 with TRBJ2-3; tentatively, D is TRBD1 (5 bases). This sequence originates from a woman between 45 and 60 years old in a cohort exposed to, infected with or recovered from COVID-19 (not recorded which). The CDR3 protein is CASSLSGRADTQYF. CDR3 sequence (DNA): TGTGCCAGCAGCTTATCAGGGCGCGCAGATACGCAGTATTTT.